These 24 T cell receptor beta chains were all obtained from the same sample, sequenced in a study of blood T cell repertoires in COVID-19. The table came from immunoSEQ multiplex PCR; TCRdb's copy has only in-frame clones and leaves some out. The table has roughly 24,000 clones, about four fifths seen once; the top ten hold about 32%. The sequencing sample was made of peripheral blood. These TCRs come from a human donor in a cohort sampled during active COVID-19.

V and J are TRBV6-6 and TRBJ1-5, with D perhaps TRBD1 (6 bases). The CDR3 loop spans 16 amino acids. Trimming removed 2 bases at V and 0 bases at J, with 11 bases between. CDR1 and CDR2 (germline): MNHNY, SVGAGI (reference sequence). The CDR3 nucleotides are TGTGCCAGCAGTTACCGGGCAGGGGATAGCAATCAGCCCCAGCATTTT. Protein sequence: CASSYRAGDSNQPQHF.

The V call is TRBV5-4, the J call TRBJ1-3; no clear D gene. V lost 2 bases, J lost 4 bases, and 13 bases lay in between. CDR3 length: 15 residues. Germline lookup yields CDR1 SGHNT and CDR2 YYREEE (reference sequence). Here the CDR3 reads CASSLSGFAGNTIYF. The CDR3 coding sequence is TGTGCCAGCAGCTTATCGGGGTTCGCCGGAAACACCATATATTTT.

The chain couples TRBV2 to TRBJ1-4; D perhaps matches TRBD1 (5 bases). V lost 1 base to trimming and J lost 8 bases, with 8 bases between them. This CDR3 is built from 13 residues. The germline V gene has CDR1 SNHLY and CDR2 FYNNEI. The CDR3 sequence: CASSEVDSEKLFF. The DNA of the CDR3 is TGTGCCAGCAGTGAAGTTGACAGCGAAAAACTGTTTTTT.

This clone was recorded only once. The rearrangement links TRBV28 to TRBJ1-1; 9 nucleotides agree with TRBD1. Germline CDR1 MDHEN, CDR2 SYDVKM. The CDR3 runs 17 residues. Losses at the gene ends were 6 bases for V and 1 base for J; bases not matched to a gene: 12. CDR3 DNA: TGTGCCAGCAGGTACTTAACAGGGGGCAAGCAGAACACTGAAGCTTTCTTT. Amino acids: CASRYLTGGKQNTEAFF.

The chain combines TRBV6-5 with TRBJ2-7; 7 positions match TRBD1. The CDR3 is 14 residues long. The V gene end was trimmed by 8 bases and the J gene end by 2 bases; junction bases not matched to a gene: 9. Germline-derived CDR1 and CDR2 are MNHEY and SVGAGI. In DNA form, the CDR3 reads TGTGCCAGCTCCACGGGACAGTCAACCTACGAGCAGTACTTC. The encoded protein is CASSTGQSTYEQYF.

This chain connects TRBV28 to TRBJ1-2; D possibly corresponds to TRBD1 (5 bases). The V gene lost 2 bases and the J gene lost 8 bases, with 12 bases spanning the gap. The CDR3 is 13 amino acids. The V gene's germline CDR1 is MDHEN and CDR2 SYDVKM. CDR3 DNA: TGTGCCAGCAGTTTAGGGCAGGGCCGAGGCTACACCTTC. Its translation: CASSLGQGRGYTF.

The V and J genes are TRBV19 and TRBJ1-4; D perhaps matches TRBD1 (6 bases). Trimming took 5 bases from V and 7 from J, leaving 20 bases between them. The CDR3 extends over 16 amino acids. Germline values: CDR1 LNHDA, CDR2 SQIVND (reference sequence). The CDR3 nucleotides read TGTGCCAGTAGTTTGCGGCTTCGAACAGGGTCTGAAAAACTGTTTTTT. Protein: CASSLRLRTGSEKLFF.

This chain joins TRBV6-5 and TRBJ1-1, with D perhaps matching TRBD1 (5 bases). CDR3 size: 15 residues. Germline-derived CDR1 and CDR2 are MNHEY and SVGAGI. Trimming removed 8 bases at V and 1 base at J, with 17 bases between. The CDR3 here is CASRGGEVRNTEAFF. The DNA of the CDR3 is TGTGCCAGCCGGGGGGGGGAGGTAAGGAACACTGAAGCTTTCTTT.

The V gene is TRBV7-8, the J gene TRBJ2-5, with D perhaps matching TRBD2 (6 bases). V shed 3 bases and J shed 4 bases, with 6 bases lying between them. The CDR3 is made up of 12 amino acids. Germline V CDR1 and CDR2: SGHVS, FQNEAQ. CDR3 DNA sequence: TGTGCCAGCAGCTTGCGGGGAGAGACCCAGTACTTC. Residues: CASSLRGETQYF.

This chain connects TRBV11-2 to TRBJ2-7; D remains ambiguous. V was shortened by 3 bases and J by 0 bases, with 9 bases between the two germline ends. Germline V gene lookup returns CDR1 SGHAT and CDR2 FQNNGV. This CDR3 has 14 amino acids. In DNA, the CDR3 is TGTGCCAGCAGCTTGGGCCTTAGCTCCTACGAGCAGTACTTC. The encoded protein is CASSLGLSSYEQYF. The full variable domain, in which reference TRBV11-2 and TRBJ2-7 provide the parts outside the CDR3, is EAGVAQSPRYKIIEKRQSVAFWCNPISGHATLYWYQQILGQGPKLLIQFQNNGVVDDSQLPKDRFSAERLKGVDSTLKIQPAKLEDSAVYLCASSLGLSSYEQYFGPGTRLTVT.

The chain joins TRBV20-1 to TRBJ1-2, with a tentative D call TRBD1 (6 bases). The CDR3 is made up of 11 amino acids. V lost 6 bases, J lost 8 bases, and 13 bases lay in between. Germline lookup yields CDR1 DFQATT and CDR2 SNEGSKA (reference sequence). The CDR3 here is CSAKSGDGYTF. In DNA, the CDR3 is TGCAGTGCAAAGTCAGGGGACGGCTACACCTTC.

DNA for the CDR3: TGTGCCAGTAGTTCACGGGGGGCCGGGAACACTGAAGCTTTCTTT. It specifies CASSSRGAGNTEAFF. V and J are TRBV19 and TRBJ1-1, with a possible D match to TRBD1 (6 bases). The germline V gene encodes CDR1 LNHDA and CDR2 SQIVND (reference sequence). The V and J ends lost 5 bases and 1 base respectively, with 14 bases between them. The CDR3 has 15 amino acids.

The chain recombines TRBV5-1 with TRBJ2-1; 7 bases are a match to TRBD1. The CDR3 is 16 residues long. J was trimmed by 3 bases and V by 4 bases; bases with no gene match: 10. Germline V lookup: CDR1 SGHRS, CDR2 YFSETQ. The CDR3 DNA reads TGCGCCAGCAGCCTGCAGGGGGTCGACCTCTACAATGAGCAGTTCTTC. This sequence encodes CASSLQGVDLYNEQFF.

This chain connects TRBV28 to TRBJ2-1; TRBD2 matches at 8 bases. V trimming: 8 bases; J trimming: 13 bases; junction bases outside the gene matches: 7. The CDR3 is 11 amino acids. Germline lookup yields CDR1 MDHEN and CDR2 SYDVKM. The CDR3 sequence: CASEMSGRQFF. Written as DNA, the CDR3 is TGTGCCAGCGAAATGAGCGGGAGACAGTTCTTC.

The CDR3 DNA reads as TGTGCCAGCATCAGACTAGCGGGGAGCACAGATACGCAGTATTTT. Protein product: CASIRLAGSTDTQYF. V gene TRBV6-5 combines with J gene TRBJ2-3, with 11 nucleotides matching TRBD2. V shed 7 bases and J 0 bases; nucleotides not matched to a gene: 3. The CDR3 has 15 amino acids. Germline V lookup: CDR1 MNHEY, CDR2 SVGAGI.

The chain combines TRBV7-9 with TRBJ1-4; D is unresolved. Germline-derived CDR1 and CDR2 are SEHNR and FQNEAQ (reference sequence). Trimming pared 2 bases from V and 5 bases from J, leaving 9 bases between. The CDR3 is 14 amino acids. The CDR3 region has the DNA TGTGCCAGCAGCTTAATCGGCGGGAATGAAAAACTGTTTTTT. Encoded protein: CASSLIGGNEKLFF. The full variable domain, rest sourced from reference TRBV7-9 and TRBJ1-4, is DTGVSQNPRHKITKRGQNVTFRCDPISEHNRLYWYRQTLGQGPEFLTYFQNEAQLEKSRLLSDRFSAERPKGSFSTLEIQRTEQGDSAMYLCASSLIGGNEKLFFGSGTQLSVL.

The chain joins TRBV7-2 to TRBJ1-6, with TRBD1 as a possible D gene (5 bases). The CDR3 sequence is 15 residues long. Trimming took off 6 bases at V and 10 bases at J, with 19 bases between the two ends. Germline V gene lookup returns CDR1 SGHTA and CDR2 FQGNSA. This chain's CDR3 is CASSDFGPNRSPLHF. The CDR3 bases are TGTGCCAGCAGTGACTTCGGACCCAACAGGTCACCCCTCCACTTT.

The chain joins TRBV5-6 to TRBJ2-7, with 9 bases aligning to TRBD2. V lost 4 bases, J lost 5 bases, and 4 bases stayed unmatched. This CDR3 contains 13 residues. CDR1 and CDR2 (germline): SGHDT, YYEEEE. CDR3 residues: CASSAGGRDEQYF. As DNA, the CDR3 is TGTGCCAGCAGCGCGGGGGGGAGGGACGAGCAGTACTTC.

This clone has just one count. The chain employs TRBV7-9 and TRBJ2-1, with D perhaps matching TRBD2 (6 bases). V lost 4 bases to trimming and J lost 0 bases, with 13 bases between them. The CDR3 is 16 residues long. The germline V gene has CDR1 SEHNR and CDR2 FQNEAQ (reference sequence). CDR3 DNA: TGTGCCAGCAGCTCGTGGGGCGGGGACTCCTACAATGAGCAGTTCTTC. Translation: CASSSWGGDSYNEQFF.

This clone was recorded a few times. The chain is built from TRBV30 and TRBJ1-5; D unclear. Germline lookup yields CDR1 GTSNPN and CDR2 SVGIG (reference sequence). Trimming shortened V by 4 bases and J by 5 bases, and 9 bases separated the two germline ends. There are 12 residues in the CDR3. The CDR3 DNA reads TGTGCCTGGAATATGGGAGATCAGCCCCAGCATTTT. Translation gives CAWNMGDQPQHF.

This rearrangement joins TRBV27 to TRBJ1-5; D ambiguous. The V end was cut by 2 bases, the J end by 7 bases, with 12 bases between. The CDR3 runs 14 residues. Germline V gives CDR1 MNHEY, CDR2 SMNVEV (reference sequence). CDR3 region: CASSLVLGGQPQHF. The CDR3 DNA sequence: TGTGCCAGCAGTTTAGTTCTGGGAGGCCAGCCCCAGCATTTT.

This chain uses TRBV7-2 with TRBJ1-4; TRBD1 might be the D (5 bases). The CDR3 runs to 16 residues. The V and J ends lost 1 base and 3 bases respectively, with 12 bases between them. Germline loops: CDR1 SGHTA, CDR2 FQGNSA. In nucleotides, the CDR3 is TGTGCCAGCAGCTTAGGGGGAGGGACGGCTAATGAAAAACTGTTTTTT. It encodes CASSLGGGTANEKLFF.

CDR3 loop: CATQGQTYGYTF. DNA for the CDR3: TGTGCCACCCAGGGACAGACCTATGGCTACACCTTC. The genes are TRBV19 and TRBJ1-2; 7 bases agree with TRBD1. The germline V gene encodes CDR1 LNHDA and CDR2 SQIVND (reference sequence). Losses at the gene ends were 10 bases for V and 4 bases for J; bases not matched to a gene: 6. The CDR3 loop spans 12 amino acids.

This clone was seen a single time. V gene TRBV19 combines with J gene TRBJ2-6; 7 nucleotides line up with TRBD1. The V gene's germline CDR1 is LNHDA and CDR2 SQIVND (reference sequence). J gave up 3 bases and V 5 bases, and 10 bases lay outside the gene matches. CDR3 length: 17 amino acids. The CDR3 loop is CASSDTGQPVGANVLTF. The CDR3, as DNA: TGTGCCAGTAGTGACACGGGACAGCCCGTTGGGGCCAACGTCCTGACTTTC.